These 32 T cell receptor beta chains originate from one sample sequenced in a study of shared T cell receptors in the human thymus. This table comes from immunoSEQ multiplex PCR, and its TCRdb copy is limited to in-frame clones, with some not included. The repertoire holds about 610,000 clones, with approximately 90% as singletons. The same data also went into a second study, on human thymus T cells.

Sequenced sample: thymocytes. The receptors stem from a boy less than two years old with a congenital heart defect.

CDR3 in amino acids: CASSHDRVGSNQPQHF. CDR3 nucleotides: TGTGCCAGCAGCCACGACAGGGTCGGCAGCAATCAGCCCCAGCATTTT. The chain uses TRBV21-1 and TRBJ1-5; TRBD1, the table's D call, was not compared with the DNA. TRBV21-1 is designated a pseudogene. The CDR3 spans 16 residues.

The chain combines TRBV11-3 with TRBJ2-7; 16 nucleotides agree with TRBD2. V was pared by 5 bases and J by 3 bases, with 13 bases of the junction left unmatched. Germline CDR1 reads SGHNT; CDR2 reads YENEEA. CDR3 length: 19 residues. This CDR3 reads CASSHDGGLAGGDFYEQYF. In DNA, the CDR3 is TGTGCCAGCAGCCACGATGGGGGACTAGCGGGAGGGGACTTCTACGAGCAGTACTTC.

V is TRBV4-1 and J is TRBJ1-4; D is undetermined. There are 16 residues in the CDR3. Germline V gives CDR1 MGHRA, CDR2 YSYEKL. The V end was cut by 1 base, the J end by 0 bases, with 9 bases between. The DNA for the CDR3 is TGCGCCAGCAGCCAAGTGGGCAGTGCAACTAATGAAAAACTGTTTTTT. Translating gives CASSQVGSATNEKLFF.

This chain connects TRBV5-1 to TRBJ2-7; 7 bases align to TRBD1. Germline-derived CDR1 and CDR2 are SGHRS and YFSETQ. The CDR3 covers 15 residues. V lost 0 bases and J lost 2; bases outside the gene matches: 5. The CDR3 region has the DNA TGCGCCAGCAGCTTGGCAATGGGACAGACCTACGAGCAGTACTTC. Translated: CASSLAMGQTYEQYF.

The gene calls are TRBV5-6 and TRBJ1-6, with 7 bases aligning to TRBD1. CDR3 length equals 13 residues. CDR1 is SGHDT and CDR2 is YYEEEE in the germline V gene. Trimming took 4 bases from V and 13 from J; bases not matched to a gene: 8. This CDR3 is CASSLGTALPLHF. The CDR3 nucleotides read TGTGCCAGCAGCCTGGGGACAGCCCTTCCCCTCCACTTT.

The V gene is TRBV9, the J gene TRBJ2-5; D is possibly TRBD2 (5 bases). The CDR3 is 12 residues long. V lost 4 bases and J lost 3, with 7 bases in between. Germline CDR1 reads SGDLS; CDR2 reads YYNGEE. CDR3 amino acids: CASSPGKETQYF. The CDR3 DNA reads as TGTGCCAGCAGCCCCGGGAAAGAGACCCAGTACTTC. Full variable domain (rest looked up from reference TRBV9 and TRBJ2-5): DSGVTQTPKHLITATGQRVTLRCSPRSGDLSVYWYQQSLDQGLQFLIQYYNGEERAKGNILERFSAQQFPDLHSELNLSSLELGDSALYFCASSPGKETQYFGPGTRLLVL.

This sequence joins TRBV7-2 and TRBJ2-7; 8 bases match TRBD2. The CDR3 totals 18 residues. Trimming cost V 4 bases and J 0 bases; bases outside gene matches: 14. Germline CDR1 and CDR2: SGHTA and FQGNSA. This CDR3 is CASSSREVAGGTSYEQYF. The CDR3 nucleotides are TGTGCCAGCAGCTCGAGAGAGGTGGCGGGGGGTACCTCCTACGAGCAGTACTTC.

The chain is built from TRBV2 and TRBJ2-6; 7 bases fit TRBD1. The germline CDR1 and CDR2 sequences are SNHLY and FYNNEI. With V trimmed by 1 base and J by 0 bases, 15 bases remained unmatched. The CDR3 covers 21 residues. The CDR3 is CASSEVRGPGQHPSGANVLTF. As DNA, the CDR3 is TGTGCCAGCAGTGAAGTGAGGGGTCCGGGACAGCACCCCTCTGGGGCCAACGTCCTGACTTTC.

The rearrangement links TRBV15 to TRBJ1-2; 7 nucleotides match TRBD1. The trim removed 0 bases at V and 2 bases at J, leaving 15 bases unmatched. Per germline, CDR1 LNHNV and CDR2 YYDKDF (reference sequence). The CDR3 length is 19 residues. DNA for the CDR3: TGTGCCACCAGCAGAGATCGGTCCGGGACAGTTTTCGGAAACTATGGCTACACCTTC. It codes for CATSRDRSGTVFGNYGYTF.

CDR3 in amino acids: CASSLGQGSNTGELFF. Written as DNA, the CDR3 is TGTGCCAGCTCGCTCGGACAGGGGTCCAACACCGGGGAGCTGTTTTTT. This chain joins TRBV18 and TRBJ2-2; TRBD1 aligns across 9 bases. The CDR3 spans 16 residues. Germline CDR1 is KGHSH and CDR2 is LQKENI. Trimming at V came to 6 bases and at J to 2 bases, leaving 7 bases not matched to a gene.

The CDR3 reads CASSYSSRELYEQYF. The CDR3 DNA reads as TGTGCCAGCAGTTACTCGTCGCGGGAGCTTTACGAGCAGTACTTC. J is TRBJ2-7 and V is TRBV6-5; 7 nucleotides line up with TRBD2. CDR3 length equals 15 residues. Germline V lookup: CDR1 MNHEY, CDR2 SVGAGI. The J segment lost 4 bases and the V segment lost 0 bases, leaving 6 bases of the junction unmatched.

Details on this clone: Distinct nucleotide sequences in the sample also encode this CDR3. V is TRBV19 and J is TRBJ1-1, with no clear D. The germline gives CDR1 LNHDA, CDR2 SQIVND (reference sequence). Trimming cost V 9 bases and J 4 bases, with 12 bases left between them. CDR3 length equals 12 residues. CDR3 sequence reads: CASTSRGTEAFF. Written as DNA, the CDR3 is TGTGCCAGCACCTCACGGGGCACTGAAGCTTTCTTT.

CDR3 nucleotide sequence: TGTGCCAGCAGCGTAGGGGACAGGGGGTCTACCTACGAGCAGTACTTC. This codes for CASSVGDRGSTYEQYF. This chain links TRBV9 with TRBJ2-7; 11 bases are shared with TRBD1. Germline loops: CDR1 SGDLS, CDR2 YYNGEE. J lost 2 bases, V lost 0 bases, and 4 bases had no gene match. The CDR3 runs to 16 residues.

The V gene is TRBV12-2, the J gene TRBJ2-1; TRBD2 was called by the table and not checked on the DNA. TRBV12-2 is noted as a pseudogene. The CDR3 contains 17 residues. Here the CDR3 reads CASRLDWGGRALNEQFF. CDR3 nucleotide sequence: TGTGCAAGTCGCTTAGATTGGGGCGGGAGGGCCTTAAATGAGCAGTTCTTC.

V usage is TRBV5-1 and J usage is TRBJ2-7; 14 positions agree with TRBD2. J gave up 2 bases and V 4 bases, and 2 bases lay outside the gene matches. The CDR3 is 15 amino acids. CDR1 and CDR2 from the germline V gene are SGHRS and YFSETQ. The DNA for the CDR3 is TGCGCCAGCAGCACGGGACTAGCGGGAGCCTACGAGCAGTACTTC. It yields the protein CASSTGLAGAYEQYF.

The gene calls are TRBV4-3 and TRBJ2-1; D not certain. The CDR3 extends over 16 amino acids. The germline V and J ends were trimmed by 0 bases and 1 base, with 10 bases remaining between them. Germline V CDR1 and CDR2: LGHNA, YSLEER. DNA for the CDR3: TGCGCCAGCAGCCAAGATCGGGTAGCATCCTACAATGAGCAGTTCTTC. Translation: CASSQDRVASYNEQFF.

The CDR3 reads CASRAGTYNEQFF. The CDR3 DNA sequence: TGTGCCAGCAGGGCGGGAACCTACAATGAGCAGTTCTTC. The gene calls are TRBV28 and TRBJ2-1, with D possibly TRBD2 on 6 matching bases. V shed 6 bases and J shed 2 bases, with 8 bases lying between them. The CDR3 loop spans 13 amino acids. Germline CDR1 MDHEN, CDR2 SYDVKM.

The chain is built from TRBV27 and TRBJ2-7, with D possibly matching TRBD1 (5 bases). The CDR3 loop spans 14 amino acids. Per the germline V gene, CDR1 is MNHEY and CDR2 is SMNVEV (reference sequence). The ends were cut back, 6 bases at V and 2 bases at J, with 14 bases in the middle. CDR3 nucleotides: TGTGCCAGCAGAATCCAACAGGCCCCCTACGAGCAGTACTTC. This codes for CASRIQQAPYEQYF.

Only one count was recorded for this clone. This chain links TRBV7-2 with TRBJ2-3, with 10 bases identical to TRBD2. The junction had 7 bases not matched to a gene; V was cut back by 4 bases and J by 9 bases. CDR3 size: 14 residues. Looked up from germline, CDR1 is SGHTA and CDR2 is FQGNSA. CDR3 loop: CASSSGGLASTQYF. The DNA of the CDR3 is TGTGCCAGCAGCTCAGGGGGACTAGCGAGCACGCAGTATTTT. The full variable domain, its missing parts supplied by reference TRBV7-2 and TRBJ2-3, is GAGVSQSPSNKVTEKGKDVELRCDPISGHTALYWYRQSLGQGLEFLIYFQGNSAPDKSGLPSDRFSAERTGGSVSTLTIQRTQQEDSAVYLCASSSGGLASTQYFGPGTRLTVL.

The chain joins TRBV28 to TRBJ2-5, with 10 bases aligning to TRBD2. With 7 bases clipped from V and 5 bases from J, the junction kept 13 bases outside the gene matches. There are 16 residues in the CDR3. Looked up from germline, CDR1 is MDHEN and CDR2 is SYDVKM. CDR3 protein: CASKAAGGPGWETQYF. In nucleotides, the CDR3 is TGTGCCAGCAAAGCAGCGGGAGGGCCGGGTTGGGAGACCCAGTACTTC. The full variable domain, with the rest looked up from reference TRBV28 and TRBJ2-5, is DVKVTQSSRYLVKRTGEKVFLECVQDMDHENMFWYRQDPGLGLRLIYFSYDVKMKEKGDIPEGYSVSREKKERFSLILESASTNQTSMYLCASKAAGGPGWETQYFGPGTRLLVL.

This clone was seen just once. V gene TRBV11-2 combines with J gene TRBJ2-5; TRBD2 agrees at 7 bases. There are 15 residues in the CDR3. From germline, CDR1 is SGHAT and CDR2 FQNNGV. V shed 4 bases, J shed 1 base, and the junction held 6 bases outside the gene matches. Here the CDR3 reads CASSSGGGLQETQYF. In DNA form, the CDR3 reads TGTGCCAGCAGCTCGGGGGGAGGTCTCCAAGAGACCCAGTACTTC.

This sequence joins TRBV25-1 and TRBJ2-7, with D possibly matching TRBD2 (5 bases). Trimming cost V 4 bases and J 3 bases, with 19 bases left between them. Germline loops: CDR1 MGHDK, CDR2 SYGVNS. The CDR3 extends over 16 amino acids. Written as DNA, the CDR3 is TGTGCCAGCAGTGGCCGAGGGAAAGGGTGGGTCTACGAGCAGTACTTC. This translates into CASSGRGKGWVYEQYF.

This chain links TRBV4-3 with TRBJ2-7; TRBD2 matches 7 bases. After removal of 1 base from V and 0 bases from J, the junction contained 9 bases not matched to a gene. Per the germline V gene, CDR1 is LGHNA and CDR2 is YSLEER. The CDR3 is 17 amino acids. The CDR3 sequence: CASSQVSPSGSSYEQYF. The CDR3 DNA reads as TGCGCCAGCAGCCAAGTATCCCCTAGCGGTAGCTCCTACGAGCAGTACTTC.

This chain links TRBV6-1 with TRBJ2-7, with a possible D match to TRBD2 (5 bases). This CDR3 is built from 15 residues. V lost 0 bases, J lost 3 bases, and 12 bases lay in between. Looked up from germline, CDR1 is MNHNS and CDR2 is SASEGT. The CDR3 protein is CASSEAGLADYEQYF. The CDR3 region has the DNA TGTGCCAGCAGTGAAGCAGGACTGGCAGACTACGAGCAGTACTTC.

This clone was counted only a few times. The chain has TRBV5-4 and TRBJ2-7, with 11 positions matching TRBD2. The length of the CDR3 is 18 residues. Trimming cost V 0 bases and J 2 bases; bases outside gene matches: 10. Germline V gives CDR1 SGHNT, CDR2 YYREEE (reference sequence). The chain's CDR3 is CASSLGGSASGRTYEQYF. The CDR3 DNA is TGTGCCAGCAGCTTGGGGGGATCGGCTAGCGGGAGGACCTACGAGCAGTACTTC.

The V and J genes are TRBV11-2 and TRBJ2-7, with 8 bases aligning to TRBD1. The length of the CDR3 is 17 residues. Germline trimming cut 5 bases from V and 2 bases from J; bases unmatched to any gene: 14. CDR1 is SGHAT and CDR2 is FQNNGV in the germline V gene. CDR3 protein: CASSHTRWQGATYEQYF. Here the CDR3 DNA reads TGTGCCAGCAGCCATACCAGGTGGCAGGGGGCAACCTACGAGCAGTACTTC.

The rearrangement uses TRBV28 and TRBJ2-5; 7 bases agree with TRBD1. The CDR3 is 14 amino acids. Germline V CDR1 and CDR2: MDHEN, SYDVKM. V lost 3 bases, J lost 5 bases, and 6 bases stayed unmatched. The chain's CDR3 is CASSLNRGRETQYF. Here the CDR3 DNA reads TGTGCCAGCAGTTTGAACAGGGGTAGGGAGACCCAGTACTTC.

The chain carries TRBV5-1 and TRBJ2-3; 7 nucleotides line up with TRBD2. V lost 3 bases, J lost 2 bases, and 3 bases stayed unmatched. CDR3 length: 14 residues. In germline, CDR1 is SGHRS, CDR2 YFSETQ. CDR3 loop: CASSYGTTTDTQYF. CDR3 DNA sequence: TGCGCCAGCAGCTACGGGACTACCACAGATACGCAGTATTTT.

V is TRBV7-2 and J is TRBJ2-2; tentatively, D is TRBD2 (5 bases). The germline CDR1 and CDR2 sequences are SGHTA and FQGNSA. The CDR3 loop spans 18 amino acids. V lost 5 bases and J lost 0, with 19 bases in between. CDR3 region: CASSPDVLGYANTGELFF. The CDR3 DNA reads TGTGCCAGCAGCCCCGACGTACTAGGTTACGCGAACACCGGGGAGCTGTTTTTT.

The DNA of the CDR3 is TGTGCCAGCAGCCCAACTGCAAGACAAGACTATGGCTACACCTTC. This gives the protein CASSPTARQDYGYTF. V and J are TRBV9 and TRBJ1-2, with D unclear. Germline values: CDR1 SGDLS, CDR2 YYNGEE. CDR3 size: 15 residues. V was trimmed by 4 bases and J by 3 bases, leaving 16 bases between them.

This rearrangement joins TRBV5-6 to TRBJ1-4; D not resolved. Germline lookup yields CDR1 SGHDT and CDR2 YYEEEE. The V end lost 1 base, the J end lost 3 bases, and 13 bases lay between the germline ends. The CDR3 extends over 16 amino acids. CDR3 sequence reads: CASSLRGAEPNEKLFF. In DNA form, the CDR3 reads TGTGCCAGCAGCTTGCGGGGAGCCGAGCCTAATGAAAAACTGTTTTTT.

This chain joins TRBV7-2 and TRBJ2-7; unclear D gene. Per the germline V gene, CDR1 is SGHTA and CDR2 is FQGNSA. With 5 bases removed from V and 0 bases from J, the gap between germline ends came to 14 bases. CDR3 length: 15 residues. As DNA, the CDR3 is TGTGCCAGCAGCCCCCCATGGTCGAGCTCCTACGAGCAGTACTTC. Amino acids: CASSPPWSSSYEQYF.